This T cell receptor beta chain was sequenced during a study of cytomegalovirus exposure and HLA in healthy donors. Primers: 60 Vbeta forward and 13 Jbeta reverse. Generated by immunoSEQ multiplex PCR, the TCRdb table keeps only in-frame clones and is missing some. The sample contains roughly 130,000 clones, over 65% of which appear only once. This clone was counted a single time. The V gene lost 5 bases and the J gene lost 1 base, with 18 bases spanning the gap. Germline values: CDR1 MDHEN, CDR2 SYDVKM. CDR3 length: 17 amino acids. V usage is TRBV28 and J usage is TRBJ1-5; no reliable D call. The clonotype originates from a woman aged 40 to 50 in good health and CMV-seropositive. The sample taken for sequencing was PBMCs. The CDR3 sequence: CASSPGRFTISNQPQHF. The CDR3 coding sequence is TGTGCCAGCAGTCCCGGGAGGTTTACCATAAGCAATCAGCCCCAGCATTTT.